A single sample gave rise to the 7 T cell receptor beta chains below, sequenced in a study of graft-versus-host responses after intestinal transplantation. Profiling relied on immunoSEQ multiplex PCR, and the TCRdb table lists in-frame clones only, not all of them. The sample records some 45,000 clones, 90% to 95% being singletons. The specimen was PBMCs, collected 524 days after transplant. Every receptor here comes from a human patient who received an intestinal transplant, so some T cells may come from the graft donor.

This rearrangement joins TRBV27 to TRBJ2-6; D is unresolved. Germline-derived CDR1 and CDR2 are MNHEY and SMNVEV (reference sequence). CDR3 length equals 15 residues. The germline V and J ends were trimmed by 5 bases and 5 bases, with 13 bases remaining between them. The CDR3 sequence is CASSPSLAWANVLTF. CDR3 bases: TGTGCCAGCAGTCCATCCCTTGCCTGGGCCAACGTCCTGACTTTC.

The J gene is TRBJ2-7, the V gene TRBV14; 16 bases are a match to TRBD2. The CDR3 has 14 amino acids. CDR1 is SGHDN, CDR2 FVKESK, per germline. V lost 6 bases, J lost 12 bases, and 8 bases stayed unmatched. The CDR3 is CASSSGLAGGKTYF. CDR3 sequence (DNA): TGTGCCAGCAGTTCGGGACTAGCGGGAGGGAAAACGTACTTC.

This clone was detected once. The chain carries TRBV5-1 and TRBJ2-7; possibly TRBD1 for D (6 bases). The V end was cut by 2 bases, the J end by 0 bases, with 9 bases between. The germline V gene encodes CDR1 SGHRS and CDR2 YFSETQ. The CDR3 has 14 residues. The CDR3, as DNA: TGCGCCAGCAGCTTCAAGACAGGCTCCTACGAGCAGTACTTC. Encoded protein: CASSFKTGSYEQYF.

The rearrangement links TRBV28 to TRBJ1-2; D gene uncertain. Germline V lookup: CDR1 MDHEN, CDR2 SYDVKM. The CDR3 sequence is 17 residues long. The ends were cut back, 4 bases at V and 5 bases at J, with 23 bases in the middle. CDR3: CASSSHTGGPAMYGYTF. CDR3 nucleotide sequence: TGTGCCAGCAGTTCACATACCGGTGGGCCGGCCATGTATGGCTACACCTTC.

V and J are TRBV6-1 and TRBJ2-1; no firm D call. The CDR3 has 15 amino acids. Germline loops: CDR1 MNHNS, CDR2 SASEGT. Trimming left V 8 bases short and J 5 bases short, with 19 bases between. CDR3 sequence: CASRAFRASDNEQFF. CDR3 sequence (DNA): TGTGCCAGCCGTGCCTTCCGGGCTTCCGACAATGAGCAGTTCTTC.

The rearrangement joins TRBV27 to TRBJ2-7, with a tentative D call TRBD2 (7 bases). CDR3 size: 16 residues. V was clipped by 1 base and J by 1 base, with 14 bases between them. CDR1 MNHEY and CDR2 SMNVEV come from the germline V gene (reference sequence). CDR3 in DNA: TGTGCCAGCAGTTTATTAGGGGGGGGCAAATCCTACGAGCAGTACTTC. Translation gives CASSLLGGGKSYEQYF.

V and J are TRBV10-3 and TRBJ2-3, with D uncertain. V lost 6 bases and J lost 2, with 6 bases in between. The CDR3 length is 12 residues. The germline V gene has CDR1 ENHRY and CDR2 SYGVKD. Here the CDR3 reads CAIRGTTDTQYF. The CDR3 coding sequence is TGTGCCATCAGGGGAACCACAGATACGCAGTATTTT.